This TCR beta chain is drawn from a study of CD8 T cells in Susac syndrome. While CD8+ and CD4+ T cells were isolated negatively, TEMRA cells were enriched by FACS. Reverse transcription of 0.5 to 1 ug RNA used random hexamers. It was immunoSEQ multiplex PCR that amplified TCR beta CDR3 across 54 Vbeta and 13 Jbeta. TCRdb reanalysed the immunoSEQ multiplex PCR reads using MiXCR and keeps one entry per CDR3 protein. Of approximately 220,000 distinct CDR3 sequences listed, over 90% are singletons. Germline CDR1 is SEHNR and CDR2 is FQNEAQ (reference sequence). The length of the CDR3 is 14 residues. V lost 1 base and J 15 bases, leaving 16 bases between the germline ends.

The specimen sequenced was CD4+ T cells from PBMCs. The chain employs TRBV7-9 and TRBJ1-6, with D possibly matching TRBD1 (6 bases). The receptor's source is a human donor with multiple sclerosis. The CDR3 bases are TGTGCCAGCAGCTTAGGTGGCGGACAGTCTATCCTCCACTTT. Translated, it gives CASSLGGGQSILHF.